The present T cell receptor (beta chain) was sequenced within a study of shared clonotypes between healthy human individuals. For the study at large: The cohort comprised a couple of women and a few men. Their ages spanned 18 to 49 years. General observations from the study: It was observed that approximately 5% of naive CD4 clonotypes were shared across a handful of donors. Researchers found naive subsets generally carried larger estimated richness than memory subsets.

Generated by immunoSEQ multiplex PCR, the TCRdb table keeps only in-frame clones and is missing some. The sample has 2.5 million or so clones; around 90% are singletons. V was trimmed by 3 bases and J by 5 bases, leaving 20 bases between them. Germline-derived CDR1 and CDR2 are SGDLS and YYNGEE. This CDR3 region has 16 residues. On this clone: The target antigen is unknown.

Investigators divided CD4+ cells into CD45RA+ naive and CD45RA-negative memory subsets. This TCR derives from a man younger than 35 in good health. This chain joins TRBV9 and TRBJ1-1; possibly TRBD1 for D (6 bases). Material: naive CD4+ T cells sorted from blood. The subset is: CD45RA+ positively selected. CDR3 in DNA: TGTGCCAGCAGCGAGGCAGAGGGGGGCTACCGAACTGAAGCTTTCTTT. Protein product: CASSEAEGGYRTEAFF.